This passage covers 5 T cell receptor beta chains from one sample sequenced in a study of blood T cells in healthy people across ages. For the second PCR, which ran for about 7 to 12 cycles, a sample-barcoded 5' primer and a J-beta primer mix were used. TCRdb re-called the 5' RACE reads through MiXCR, storing one row per CDR3 protein. The sample includes over 1,200,000 distinct CDR3 sequences, 59% of them seen just once. Sequencing used blood. The receptors stem from a man between 18 and 29 years old in good health.

This sequence joins TRBV7-9 and TRBJ2-1, with 13 bases identical to TRBD2. Germline V lookup: CDR1 SEHNR, CDR2 FQNEAQ (reference sequence). With 5 bases clipped from V and 1 base from J, the junction kept 2 bases outside the gene matches. The CDR3 spans 16 residues. CDR3 residues: CASSQTSGRSYNEQFF. The CDR3 DNA sequence: TGTGCCAGCAGCCAGACTAGCGGGAGGTCCTACAATGAGCAGTTCTTC.

This clonotype was counted a single time. This chain joins TRBV24-1 and TRBJ2-3, with D unclear. CDR3 length: 14 amino acids. V lost 7 bases to trimming and J lost 6 bases, with 16 bases between them. CDR1 is KGHDR, CDR2 SFDVKD, per germline. The CDR3 region has the DNA TGTGCCACCAGCGAGTACCCTAGTGGTGATACGCAGTATTTT. As protein: CATSEYPSGDTQYF.

V usage is TRBV12-3 or TRBV12-4 and J usage is TRBJ2-3, with 9 bases that match TRBD2. This CDR3 has 17 amino acids. The V gene end was trimmed by 0 bases and the J gene end by 7 bases; junction bases not matched to a gene: 11. CDR3 nucleotide sequence: TGTGCCAGCAGTTTAGCCCTCGAAGCGGGAGGTATGAATACGCAGTATTTT. Translating gives CASSLALEAGGMNTQYF.

The V call is TRBV7-2, the J call TRBJ1-4; unclear D gene. Trimming shortened V by 5 bases and J by 7 bases, and 17 bases separated the two germline ends. Germline CDR1 and CDR2: SGHTA and FQGNSA. The CDR3 contains 15 residues. This chain's CDR3 is CASSRRHGPGEKLFF. The DNA of the CDR3 is TGTGCCAGCAGCCGGAGGCACGGCCCGGGTGAAAAACTGTTTTTT. The full variable domain, completed using reference TRBV7-2 and TRBJ1-4, is GAGVSQSPSNKVTEKGKDVELRCDPISGHTALYWYRQSLGQGLEFLIYFQGNSAPDKSGLPSDRFSAERTGGSVSTLTIQRTQQEDSAVYLCASSRRHGPGEKLFFGSGTQLSVL.

The gene calls are TRBV6-5 and TRBJ1-1, with D tentatively TRBD1 (6 bases). Per germline, CDR1 MNHEY and CDR2 SVGAGI. The CDR3 is 14 residues long. V shed 10 bases and J shed 1 base, with 16 bases lying between them. CDR3 protein: CANPPGHPNTEAFF. For the CDR3, the DNA is TGTGCCAATCCGCCGGGACACCCGAACACTGAAGCTTTCTTT.